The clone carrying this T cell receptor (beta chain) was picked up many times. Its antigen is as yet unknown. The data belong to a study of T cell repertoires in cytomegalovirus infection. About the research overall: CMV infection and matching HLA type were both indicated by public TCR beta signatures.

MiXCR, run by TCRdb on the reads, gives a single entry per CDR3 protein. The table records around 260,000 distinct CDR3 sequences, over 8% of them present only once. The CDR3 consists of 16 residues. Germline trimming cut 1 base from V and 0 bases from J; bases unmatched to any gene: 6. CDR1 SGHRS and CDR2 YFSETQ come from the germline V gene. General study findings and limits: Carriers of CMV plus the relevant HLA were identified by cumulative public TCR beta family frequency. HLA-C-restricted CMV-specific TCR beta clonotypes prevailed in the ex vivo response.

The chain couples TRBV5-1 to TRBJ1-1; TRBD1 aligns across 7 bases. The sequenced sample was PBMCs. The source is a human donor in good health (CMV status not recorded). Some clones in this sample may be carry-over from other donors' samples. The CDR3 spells CASSLWTGLLNTEAFF. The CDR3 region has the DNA TGCGCCAGCAGCTTGTGGACAGGCCTACTGAACACTGAAGCTTTCTTT. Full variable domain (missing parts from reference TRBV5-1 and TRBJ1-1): KAGVTQTPRYLIKTRGQQVTLSCSPISGHRSVSWYQQTPGQGLQFLFEYFSETQRNKGNFPGRFSGRQFSNSRSEMNVSTLELGDSALYLCASSLWTGLLNTEAFFGQGTRLTVV.